The rows below give T cell receptor beta chains drawn from one sample of a study of cytomegalovirus exposure and HLA in healthy donors. Profiling relied on immunoSEQ multiplex PCR, and the TCRdb table lists in-frame clones only, not all of them. This sample has roughly 87,000 clones, with about 69% found just once. The sample taken for sequencing was PBMCs. The receptors shown here come from a man aged 55 to 70 in good health and CMV-seronegative. CDR3s include the opening cysteine and the closing phenylalanine or tryptophan. The order of the fields is CDR3 protein, D gene, V gene. The D gene is left open where the match is weak.

CDR3: CASSLGTGSSGNTIYF; D: TRBD1; V: TRBV5-1
CDR3: CASSWVSDSYEQYF; D: NA; V: TRBV2
CDR3: CASKTEMNTEAFF; D: NA; V: TRBV6-5
CDR3: CAGQAGQSGSPLHF; D: NA; V: TRBV19
CDR3: CASSPTANYGYTF; D: NA; V: TRBV7-9
CDR3: CASSDHRQGGGLPAQYF; D: TRBD1; V: TRBV6-4
CDR3: CASSMTGGSETQYF; D: TRBD1; V: TRBV5-1
CDR3: CASSLGTGGGTEAFF; D: TRBD1; V: TRBV7-2
CDR3: CSSSLVSPRQNEKLFF; D: NA; V: TRBV7-9
CDR3: CASSPRRSTEAFF; D: NA; V: TRBV7-2
CDR3: CASSDAGGTDTQYF; D: NA; V: TRBV6-4
CDR3: CASSPPGSGGNEQFF; D: TRBD2; V: TRBV9
CDR3: CAWKGQGATEAFF; D: TRBD1; V: TRBV30
CDR3: CASSNVAGGPNEQFF; D: NA; V: TRBV21-1
CDR3: CASAIPGGTEAFF; D: TRBD1; V: TRBV18
CDR3: CASSSRDRDRSYGYTF; D: TRBD1; V: TRBV19
CDR3: CASSPRGQGPYEQYF; D: TRBD1; V: TRBV9
CDR3: CASRIPGQGSYEQYF; D: TRBD1; V: TRBV2
CDR3: CSSSLAFGQGSNYGYTF; D: TRBD1; V: TRBV7-9
CDR3: CARGKERNEKLFF; D: NA; V: TRBV30
CDR3: CASSFTRETQETQYF; D: NA; V: TRBV5-1
CDR3: CASSFSGTTTGELFF; D: TRBD2; V: TRBV27
CDR3: CASSLEKGGAEYEQFF; D: NA; V: TRBV11-3
CDR3: CASSPGLAGGPSGANVLTF; D: TRBD2; V: TRBV7-9
CDR3: CASSEDRVRIRPQHF; D: TRBD1; V: TRBV2
CDR3: CASSSSFEETQYF; D: NA; V: TRBV7-7
CDR3: CASSPTGVQETQYF; D: NA; V: TRBV7-2
CDR3: CSVDGTGVFTDTQYF; D: TRBD1; V: TRBV29-1
CDR3: CASSVVDAGSYNEQFF; D: NA; V: TRBV9
CDR3: CASSLKLAGGIQETQYF; D: TRBD2; V: TRBV5-1
CDR3: CASSLRTGHTDTQYF; D: TRBD1; V: TRBV11-3
CDR3: CASGRANNYGYTF; D: NA; V: TRBV28
CDR3: CASSELATVYNSPLHF; D: NA; V: TRBV2
CDR3: CASSLALQGGYTF; D: NA; V: TRBV7-8
CDR3: CASSSIGAGGGYTF; D: NA; V: TRBV7-8
CDR3: CASSIQGAWISPLHF; D: TRBD1; V: TRBV19
CDR3: CASSVEGGAGNEQFF; D: TRBD1; V: TRBV9
CDR3: CASSANRASSYNEQFF; D: NA; V: TRBV7-9
CDR3: CASSPGTSGETQYF; D: TRBD2; V: TRBV7-7
CDR3: CASSVSPMDTSYEQYF; D: NA; V: TRBV9
CDR3: CASSPPQGGRYEQYF; D: NA; V: TRBV6-5
CDR3: CASCLRGPTYGYTF; D: NA; V: TRBV19